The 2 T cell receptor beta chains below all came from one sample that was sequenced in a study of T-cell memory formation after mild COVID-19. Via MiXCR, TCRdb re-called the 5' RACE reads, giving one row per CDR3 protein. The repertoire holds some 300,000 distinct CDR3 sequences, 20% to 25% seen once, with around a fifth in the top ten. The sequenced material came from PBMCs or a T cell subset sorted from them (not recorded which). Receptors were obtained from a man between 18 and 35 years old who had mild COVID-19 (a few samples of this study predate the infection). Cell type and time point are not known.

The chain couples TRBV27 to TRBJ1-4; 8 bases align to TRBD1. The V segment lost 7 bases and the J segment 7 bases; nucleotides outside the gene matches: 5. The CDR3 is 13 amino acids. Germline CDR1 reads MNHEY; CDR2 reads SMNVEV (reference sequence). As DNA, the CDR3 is TGTGCCAGCACATACAGGGGGGGTGAAAAACTGTTTTTT. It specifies CASTYRGGEKLFF.

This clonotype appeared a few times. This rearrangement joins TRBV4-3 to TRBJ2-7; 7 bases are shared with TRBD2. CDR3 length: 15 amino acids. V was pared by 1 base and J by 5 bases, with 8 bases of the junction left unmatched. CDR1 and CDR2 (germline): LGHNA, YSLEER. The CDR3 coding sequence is TGCGCCAGCAGCCAAGCCCCCGGACTAGGCCACGAGCAGTACTTC. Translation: CASSQAPGLGHEQYF.